This TCR beta chain was observed in a study of beta chain features in type 1 diabetes. CDR1 is SGHVS and CDR2 is FQNEAQ in the germline V gene. V lost 5 bases, J lost 2 bases, and 17 bases stayed unmatched. CDR3 length equals 18 residues. Donors contributed one heparinised blood draw apiece, averaging around 100 mL. Every bit of the isolated RNA underwent reverse transcription, so sequencing read expressed TCRB transcripts. The data were produced by immunoSEQ multiplex PCR, yet TCRdb's version contains in-frame clones alone and is incomplete. The sample yields tens of thousands of clones, about 58% seen once. In regard to this clone: Its matching antigen is unknown.

Findings of the study overall: There was a moderate but significant shortening of TCRB CDR3s in all four CD4+ subsets of Type 1 diabetes patients.

The origin of this receptor is a young man with type 1 diabetes. J is TRBJ1-1 and V is TRBV7-8; 7 nucleotides align to TRBD1. The sequencing input was stem cell memory CD4+ T cells from blood. The CDR3 loop is CASSPTRDSRGGNTEAFF. DNA for the CDR3: TGTGCCAGCAGCCCAACTCGGGACAGTCGGGGGGGTAACACTGAAGCTTTCTTT.